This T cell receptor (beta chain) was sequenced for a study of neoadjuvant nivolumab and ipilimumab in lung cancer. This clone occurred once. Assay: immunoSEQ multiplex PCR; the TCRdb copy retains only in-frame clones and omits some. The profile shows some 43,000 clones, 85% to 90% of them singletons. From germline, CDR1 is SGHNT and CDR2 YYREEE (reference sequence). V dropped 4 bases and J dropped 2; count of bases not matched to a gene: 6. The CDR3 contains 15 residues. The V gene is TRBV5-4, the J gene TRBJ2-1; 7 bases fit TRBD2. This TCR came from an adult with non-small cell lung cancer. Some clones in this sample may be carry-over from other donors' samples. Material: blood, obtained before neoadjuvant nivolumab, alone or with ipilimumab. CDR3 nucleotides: TGTGCCAGCAGCCAAGCGCGGGAGCCCTACAATGAGCAGTTCTTC. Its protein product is CASSQAREPYNEQFF. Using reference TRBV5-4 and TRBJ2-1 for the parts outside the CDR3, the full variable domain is ETGVTQSPTHLIKTRGQQVTLRCSSQSGHNTVSWYQQALGQGPQFIFQYYREEENGRGNFPPRFSGLQFPNYSSELNVNALELDDSALYLCASSQAREPYNEQFFGPGTRLTVL.